This T cell receptor beta chain came from a study of post-analysis software for immune sequencing data. Study findings and constraints: Comparison of patients with controls showed five or six TRBV segments more frequent in patients, TRBV5-6, TRBV5-1 and TRBV20-1 among them. People with multiple sclerosis had a significantly lower normalized Chao1 diversity than controls did.

Unique molecular identifiers were present in the TCR beta cDNA libraries. TCRdb reprocessed the PCR reads via MiXCR and lists one record per CDR3 protein. The sample lists around 500,000 distinct CDR3 sequences; about a third were seen once. Germline V gene sequence: CDR1 SGHTA, CDR2 FQGNSA. V lost 4 bases, J lost 0 bases, and 12 bases lay in between. This CDR3 has 15 residues. Worth noting for this clonotype: Its target is not known.

The clonotype originates from a girl between 2 and 17 years old with multiple sclerosis. The sequencing sample was made of blood. This chain uses TRBV7-2 with TRBJ1-1; tentatively, D is TRBD1 (5 bases). The CDR3, as DNA: TGTGCCAGCAGCTCCAGGGTGGGACTGAACACTGAAGCTTTCTTT. It translates to CASSSRVGLNTEAFF.